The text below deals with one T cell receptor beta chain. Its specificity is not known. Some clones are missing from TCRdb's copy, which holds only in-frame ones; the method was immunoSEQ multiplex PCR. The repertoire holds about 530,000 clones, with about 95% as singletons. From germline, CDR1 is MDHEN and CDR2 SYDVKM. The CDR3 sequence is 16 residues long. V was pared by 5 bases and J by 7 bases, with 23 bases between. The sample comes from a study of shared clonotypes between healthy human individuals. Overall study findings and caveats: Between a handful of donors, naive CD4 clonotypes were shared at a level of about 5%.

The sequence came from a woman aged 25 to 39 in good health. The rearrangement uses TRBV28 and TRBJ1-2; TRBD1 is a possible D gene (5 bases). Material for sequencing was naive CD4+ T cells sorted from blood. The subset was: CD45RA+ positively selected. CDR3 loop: CASSPGVQGLLGGYTF. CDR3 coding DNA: TGTGCCAGCAGTCCCGGGGTGCAGGGACTACTTGGTGGCTACACCTTC.